The subject of this entry is one T cell receptor beta chain. Its specificity is not known. V shed 5 bases, J shed 5 bases, and the junction held 7 bases outside the gene matches. Germline V gives CDR1 SGHVS, CDR2 FNYEAQ. The CDR3 runs 16 residues. This entry belongs to a study of graft-versus-host responses after intestinal transplantation. Study-wide context: Recipients got multivisceral, liver-intestinal, or isolated intestinal transplants. Each recipient received anti-thymocyte globulin induction, then tacrolimus and steroids for around three years.

Findings of the study overall: Declining HvG levels early post-transplant were linked to peak circulating GvH clone levels. Some GvH clones appeared in ileal mucosa or blood before recipient bone marrow.

Sequenced by immunoSEQ multiplex PCR; TCRdb stores in-frame clones only, minus some. The sample records tens of thousands of clones, 80% to 95% being singletons. The chain couples TRBV7-6 to TRBJ2-1; 12 bases are a match to TRBD2. The sequenced sample was unstimulated CD4+ T cells sorted from spleen or lymph node cells, obtained before transplant. The receptor was derived from a human donor who was the organ donor for an intestinal transplant. The CDR3 here is CASSPWTSGINNEQFF. The CDR3, as DNA: TGTGCCAGCAGCCCGTGGACTAGCGGGATTAACAATGAGCAGTTCTTC.